This is a list of T cell receptor beta chains from one sample in a study of shared clonotypes between healthy human individuals. Clones were sequenced by immunoSEQ multiplex PCR, and TCRdb holds only the in-frame ones, with some missing. The table records about 980,000 clones, about 80% of them present only once. Sequencing was carried out using memory CD4+ T cells sorted from blood. All receptors derive from a man between 18 and 29 years old in good health. Both conserved end residues are part of each CDR3. A D gene is named only where the DNA matches it firmly. Only part of the rows carry a size: once, few, many, or a class if the clone is expanded.

>TRBD1|once|TRBV28|TRBJ1-1
TGTGCCAGCAGTTCGACAGGGCAAGGCACTGAAGCTTTCTTT
CASSSTGQGTEAFF
>NA|NA|TRBV5-1|TRBJ2-1
TGCGCCAGCAGCTTTGGAGGAAATGAGCAGTTCTTC
CASSFGGNEQFF
>NA|NA|TRBV1|TRBJ1-5
TGCACCAGCCCCTCAAGATGGGAAGGGGCGACTAGCAATCAGCCCCAGCATTTT
CTSPSRWEGATSNQPQHF
>NA|NA|TRBV20-1|TRBJ2-7
TGCAGTGCTCGGGAGACCTACGAGCAGTACTTC
CSARETYEQYF
>NA|NA|TRBV28|TRBJ2-6
TGTGCCAGCAGGCTATCTGGGGCCAACGTCCTGACTTTC
CASRLSGANVLTF
>TRBD1|NA|TRBV2|TRBJ1-2
TGTGCCAGCAGTGATAAGGGGGCGGGCTACACCTTC
CASSDKGAGYTF
>TRBD1|NA|TRBV19|TRBJ2-7
TGTGCCAGTTCCGGGACAGTGAGCTCCTACGAGCAGTACTTC
CASSGTVSSYEQYF
>TRBD1|NA|TRBV2|TRBJ1-3
TGTGCCAGCAAGATCACAGGGGCCCAAACCTCTGGAAACACCATATATTTT
CASKITGAQTSGNTIYF
>NA|NA|TRBV11-2|TRBJ2-5
TGTGCCAGCAGCTGGGGGGGGCCTCAAGAGACCCAGTACTTC
CASSWGGPQETQYF
>NA|NA|TRBV11-2|TRBJ1-1
TGTGCCAGCAGCTTATTGAGGGATAGGGGGACTGAAGCTTTCTTT
CASSLLRDRGTEAFF
>NA|NA|TRBV30|TRBJ1-1
TGTGCCTGGAGTAGGATGGAGGCGACTGAAGCTTTCTTT
CAWSRMEATEAFF